This TCR beta chain was documented in a study of blood T cell repertoires in COVID-19. Whole-study context: The United States, Italy and Spain supplied acute and convalescent COVID-19 samples. Nucleic acid was either cDNA or gDNA, and it came from T cells, B-cell-depleted T cells, or PBMCs.

Trimming pared 0 bases from V and 4 bases from J, leaving 4 bases between. CDR1 is LGHDT and CDR2 is YNNKEL in the germline V gene (reference sequence). The CDR3 loop spans 12 amino acids. Per the authors' pipeline: Amplification with reference gene primers provided the estimates of nucleated cell counts. The data were produced by immunoSEQ multiplex PCR, yet TCRdb's version contains in-frame clones alone and is incomplete. V and J calls and clone size come straight from that table; D and trimming were deduced from the DNA. The sample has about 78,000 clones, nearly 90% seen once. The sample was peripheral blood. This clonotype originated in a woman older than 75 with active or convalescent COVID-19. The chain is built from TRBV3-1 (or the pseudogene TRBV3-2) and TRBJ2-7; D is ambiguous. The CDR3 loop is CASSQDQYEQYF. In DNA form, the CDR3 reads TGTGCCAGCAGCCAAGACCAGTACGAGCAGTACTTC.